A selection of T cell receptor beta chains follows, all from one sample in a study of graft-versus-host responses after intestinal transplantation. TCRdb's table, derived via immunoSEQ multiplex PCR, lists solely in-frame clones and lacks some. The sample has tens of thousands of clones; 91% are singletons. The antigens these receptors bind are not known. The specimen comprised unstimulated CD4+ T cells sorted from spleen or lymph node cells, sampled before intestinal transplant. The receptors were sampled from a human donor who received an intestinal transplant. Each CDR3 is given with its conserved first and last residue.

CDR3 length: 17
J gene: TRBJ2-3
V gene: TRBV19
CDR3 protein: CASTPRGLAGAQDTQYF

CDR3 length: 15
J gene: NA
V gene: TRBV5-1
CDR3 protein: CASSVGGLASYEQYF

CDR3 length: 12
J gene: TRBJ2-7
V gene: TRBV18
CDR3 protein: CASSPGGNEQYF

CDR3 length: 15
J gene: TRBJ1-2
V gene: TRBV25-1
CDR3 protein: CASSEYQTAPYGYTF

CDR3 length: 18
J gene: TRBJ2-2
V gene: TRBV5-1
CDR3 protein: CASSSRTGGTRATGELFF

CDR3 length: 17
J gene: TRBJ1-2
V gene: TRBV4-3
CDR3 protein: CASSQVPGEGLGDGYTF

CDR3 length: 14
J gene: TRBJ1-1
V gene: TRBV14
CDR3 protein: CASSQDPLGGEAFF

CDR3 length: 11
J gene: TRBJ1-2
V gene: TRBV9
CDR3 protein: CASSREYGYTF

CDR3 length: 15
J gene: TRBJ2-4
V gene: TRBV19
CDR3 protein: CASSIKAGRPNIQYF

CDR3 length: 13
J gene: TRBJ1-5
V gene: TRBV6-5
CDR3 protein: CASSLDREQPQHF

CDR3 length: 18
J gene: TRBJ1-1
V gene: TRBV19
CDR3 protein: CASSIGYEGLTGDTEAFF

CDR3 length: 15
J gene: TRBJ2-7
V gene: TRBV6-6
CDR3 protein: CASSRGVAGWHEQYF

CDR3 length: 11
J gene: TRBJ2-7
V gene: TRBV6-1
CDR3 protein: CASSRGGEQYF

CDR3 length: 17
J gene: TRBJ2-2
V gene: TRBV13
CDR3 protein: CASSPRVGRTNTGELFF

CDR3 length: 14
J gene: TRBJ2-7
V gene: TRBV6-1
CDR3 protein: CASGFGLPSYEQYF

CDR3 length: 16
J gene: TRBJ1-3
V gene: TRBV23-1
CDR3 protein: CASSQSKGREGNTIYF

CDR3 length: 18
J gene: TRBJ2-1
V gene: TRBV7-2
CDR3 protein: CASSLGVVAGEVSNEQFF

CDR3 length: 12
J gene: TRBJ1-2
V gene: TRBV12-5
CDR3 protein: CASGSQGNGYTF

CDR3 length: 13
J gene: TRBJ1-5
V gene: TRBV9
CDR3 protein: CASSDGFNQPQHF

CDR3 length: 16
J gene: TRBJ1-6
V gene: TRBV7-2
CDR3 protein: CASSARTVSYNSPLHF

CDR3 length: 13
J gene: TRBJ2-3
V gene: TRBV11-2
CDR3 protein: CASSRNSGGAQYF

CDR3 length: 14
J gene: TRBJ1-5
V gene: TRBV10-3
CDR3 protein: CAIRGTGLNQPQHF

CDR3 length: 17
J gene: TRBJ1-5
V gene: TRBV19
CDR3 protein: CASSPGQVPYGNQPQHF

CDR3 length: 13
J gene: TRBJ1-1
V gene: TRBV5-4
CDR3 protein: CASSLGRNTEAFF

CDR3 length: 18
J gene: TRBJ2-3
V gene: TRBV18
CDR3 protein: CASSPAIRTGGGADTQYF

CDR3 length: 13
J gene: TRBJ1-6
V gene: TRBV10-1
CDR3 protein: CASSKGDNSPLHF

CDR3 length: 14
J gene: TRBJ1-6
V gene: TRBV2
CDR3 protein: CASSVTGEASPLHF